This TCR beta chain was recorded in a study of blood T cell repertoires in COVID-19. Authors' methods: It was from reference gene primer amplification that nucleated cell counts were estimated. Method: immunoSEQ multiplex PCR; TCRdb's copy keeps in-frame clones and lacks some. The DNA was the basis for D and trimming; V, J and clone size are from that table. The table records 200,000 to 250,000 clones, 70% to 85% of them present only once. Germline CDR1 SNHLY, CDR2 FYNNEI. V lost 6 bases to trimming and J lost 3 bases; unmatched junction nucleotides: 8. This CDR3 spans 15 amino acids. The chain has TRBV2 and TRBJ2-1, with TRBD1 identical over 7 bases. What was sequenced was peripheral blood. The sequence derives from a human donor in a cohort sampled during active COVID-19. The CDR3 DNA sequence: TGTGCCAGCAGGGTTCAGGGGGTAAACTACAATGAGCAGTTCTTC. Its protein is CASRVQGVNYNEQFF.